Here is one T cell receptor (beta chain) with its context. Its antigen is undetermined. V lost 0 bases to trimming and J lost 4 bases, with 8 bases between them. Looked up from germline, CDR1 is SGHRS and CDR2 is YFSETQ. This CDR3 region has 13 residues. This record belongs to a study of graft-versus-host responses after intestinal transplantation. Measured with immunoSEQ multiplex PCR; TCRdb has only the in-frame clones, and not every one. In the table there are 90,000 to 120,000 clones, about nine tenths of which are singletons. Study results and caveats: After transplant, early declines in HvG clones were associated with peak levels of circulating GvH clones. Investigators detected GvH clones in recipient marrow, with some emerging earlier in ileum or blood.

The origin of this receptor is a human donor who was the organ donor for an intestinal transplant. The sample consisted of unstimulated CD4+ T cells sorted from spleen or lymph node cells, taken before transplant. This chain joins TRBV5-1 and TRBJ2-7; the D is unclear. The CDR3 DNA reads as TGCGCCAGCAGCTTGGGGCAGATATACGAGCAGTACTTC. Its translation is CASSLGQIYEQYF.